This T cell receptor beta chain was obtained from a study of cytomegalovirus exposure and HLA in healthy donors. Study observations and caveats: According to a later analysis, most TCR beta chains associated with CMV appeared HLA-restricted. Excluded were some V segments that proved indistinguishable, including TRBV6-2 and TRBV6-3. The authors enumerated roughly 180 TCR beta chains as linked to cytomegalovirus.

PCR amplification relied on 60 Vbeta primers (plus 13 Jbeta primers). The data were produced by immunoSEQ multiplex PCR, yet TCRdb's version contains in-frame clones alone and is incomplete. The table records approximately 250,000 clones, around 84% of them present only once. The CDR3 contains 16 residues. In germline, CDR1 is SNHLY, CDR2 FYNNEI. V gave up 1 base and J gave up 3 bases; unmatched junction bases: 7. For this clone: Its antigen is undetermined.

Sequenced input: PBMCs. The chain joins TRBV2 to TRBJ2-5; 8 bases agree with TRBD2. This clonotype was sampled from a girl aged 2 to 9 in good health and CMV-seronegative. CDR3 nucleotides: TGTGCCAGCAGTGAAGGCGGGACTAGAAAAAAAGAGACCCAGTACTTC. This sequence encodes CASSEGGTRKKETQYF.